This TCR beta chain was retrieved from a study of regulatory T cells in long-lasting Graves disease. V trimming: 3 bases; J trimming: 0 bases; junction bases outside the gene matches: 2. This CDR3 contains 16 residues. The germline V gene encodes CDR1 SGHRS and CDR2 YFSETQ. Regarding the study as a whole: The persistent group shared 2,741 public clonotypes, more than the 950 to 1,000 shared by new patients.

In the case of this clonotype: Its matching antigen is unknown.

Sample time point: persistent/refractory GD, antithyroid drugs over 5 years with positive TRAb. PBMC-extracted RNA yielded the TCR library. Diagnosis followed American Thyroid Association guidelines for Graves' disease. Combining iRepertoire HTBI primers with Arm-PCR of CDR3 regions, the authors built TCR beta libraries. One entry per CDR3 protein results from TCRdb running MiXCR on the multiplex PCR reads. The sample contains roughly 300,000 distinct CDR3 sequences, about 20% of which appear only once. The J gene is TRBJ2-2, the V gene TRBV5-1; TRBD2 matches 10 bases. This TCR was recovered from a female donor with Graves disease. The sample was peripheral blood mononuclear cells (PBMCs), taken when the disease was refractory, from a patient treated with antithyroid drugs. The CDR3 reads CASSYSGGTNTGELFF. The CDR3 DNA sequence: TGCGCCAGCAGCTATAGCGGGGGGACGAACACCGGGGAGCTGTTTTTT.